The 13 T cell receptor beta chains reported below all come from one sample, sequenced in a study of cytomegalovirus exposure and HLA in healthy donors. Some clones are missing from TCRdb's copy, which holds only in-frame ones; the method was immunoSEQ multiplex PCR. The sample lists approximately 180,000 clones, roughly 86% seen once, with approximately 2.4% in the top ten. Sequenced input: PBMCs. These TCRs come from a man between 18 and 35 years old in good health and CMV-seropositive.

The chain couples TRBV20-1 to TRBJ1-1, with TRBD1 as a possible D gene (5 bases). Germline lookup yields CDR1 DFQATT and CDR2 SNEGSKA (reference sequence). Trimming shortened V by 3 bases and J by 6 bases, and 8 bases separated the two germline ends. The CDR3 has 11 amino acids. DNA of the CDR3: TGCAGTGCTAGGGGGGGTTCTGAAGCTTTCTTT. It translates to CSARGGSEAFF.

This sequence joins TRBV5-5 and TRBJ1-1; D unresolved. Trimming removed 1 base at V and 1 base at J, with 8 bases between. This CDR3 contains 14 residues. Germline-derived CDR1 and CDR2 are SGHKS and YYEKEE (reference sequence). CDR3 protein: CASSLWAANTEAFF. CDR3 nucleotide sequence: TGTGCCAGCAGCTTGTGGGCAGCGAACACTGAAGCTTTCTTT. The full variable domain, its missing parts supplied by reference TRBV5-5 and TRBJ1-1, is DAGVTQSPTHLIKTRGQQVTLRCSPISGHKSVSWYQQVLGQGPQFIFQYYEKEERGRGNFPDRFSARQFPNYSSELNVNALLLGDSALYLCASSLWAANTEAFFGQGTRLTVV.

The CDR3: CASSNGGPSRTSGGIGANVLTF. The CDR3 DNA is TGTGCCAGCAGCAATGGAGGCCCTTCCCGGACTAGCGGGGGCATCGGGGCCAACGTCCTGACTTTC. The genes are TRBV21-1 and TRBJ2-6; TRBD2 was called by the table and not checked on the DNA. TRBV21-1 is deemed a pseudogene. The CDR3 runs 22 residues.

The chain links TRBV27 to TRBJ1-1, with D tentatively TRBD1 (5 bases). Germline CDR1 and CDR2: MNHEY and SMNVEV (reference sequence). This CDR3 contains 15 residues. V lost 6 bases to trimming and J lost 2 bases, with 16 bases between them. This CDR3 reads CASSLTGGVNTEAFF. In DNA form, the CDR3 reads TGTGCCAGCAGCCTTACGGGGGGAGTCAACACTGAAGCTTTCTTT.

The V call is TRBV9, the J call TRBJ1-2, with D possibly matching TRBD1 (6 bases). Trimming took off 3 bases at V and 4 bases at J, with 19 bases between the two ends. CDR3 length: 16 residues. Per germline, CDR1 SGDLS and CDR2 YYNGEE. The CDR3 region is CASSAYYQGILYGYTF. In nucleotides, the CDR3 is TGTGCCAGCAGCGCCTACTACCAGGGGATCCTCTATGGCTACACCTTC.

As DNA, the CDR3 is TGTGCCACCCCGCCGGGGAATAGACCCCCCGGGGAGCTGTTTTTT. This codes for CATPPGNRPPGELFF. The rearrangement links TRBV13 to TRBJ2-2, with D tentatively TRBD2 (5 bases). Germline lookup yields CDR1 PRHDT and CDR2 FYEKMQ (reference sequence). The CDR3 is 15 amino acids. Deletions cut 10 bases from V and 6 bases from J, with 21 bases between.

Comments on this clone: Other nucleotide sequences in the sample specify the same CDR3. The chain recombines TRBV27 with TRBJ1-2; the D is unclear. The CDR3 extends over 13 amino acids. The V gene lost 5 bases and the J gene lost 2 bases, with 9 bases spanning the gap. From germline, CDR1 is MNHEY and CDR2 SMNVEV (reference sequence). The CDR3 protein is CASSPRGNYGYTF. In DNA, the CDR3 is TGTGCCAGCAGTCCCCGGGGAAACTATGGCTACACCTTC.

The CDR3 DNA follows: TGTGCCAGCAGTGAAGGGGCTAATAACTATGGCTACACCTTC. Encoded protein: CASSEGANNYGYTF. This chain connects TRBV6-1 to TRBJ1-2; no definite D call. CDR1 is MNHNS, CDR2 SASEGT, per germline. V was clipped by 1 base and J by 1 base, with 7 bases between them. The CDR3 is made up of 14 amino acids.

CDR3 in amino acids: CASSFQGRGAEEQYF. The CDR3, as DNA: TGTGCCAGCAGCTTCCAGGGGAGGGGGGCTGAAGAGCAGTACTTC. The chain employs TRBV9 and TRBJ2-7, with D maybe TRBD2 (7 bases). The germline V gene encodes CDR1 SGDLS and CDR2 YYNGEE. There are 15 residues in the CDR3. The germline V and J ends were trimmed by 4 bases and 7 bases, with 21 bases remaining between them.

The chain links TRBV11-2 to TRBJ2-1; 7 bases align to TRBD2. Germline V lookup: CDR1 SGHAT, CDR2 FQNNGV. The CDR3 consists of 15 residues. The V and J ends lost 7 bases and 1 base, in that order; junction bases with no gene match: 7. In DNA, the CDR3 is TGTGCCAGCACCGGACTAGTTCATTCCTACAATGAGCAGTTCTTC. Translated, it gives CASTGLVHSYNEQFF.

This clone appeared once. The V call is TRBV7-2, the J call TRBJ2-1; D gene uncertain. V lost 4 bases and J lost 4, with 8 bases in between. Germline lookup yields CDR1 SGHTA and CDR2 FQGNSA. The CDR3 has 13 amino acids. The CDR3 spells CASSSAGYNEQFF. Here the CDR3 DNA reads TGTGCCAGCAGCTCTGCCGGGTACAATGAGCAGTTCTTC.

The chain uses TRBV11-2 and TRBJ1-5; the match to TRBD1 covers 10 bases. V lost 5 bases to trimming and J lost 11 bases; unmatched junction nucleotides: 3. Per germline, CDR1 SGHAT and CDR2 FQNNGV. CDR3 length: 12 amino acids. Written as DNA, the CDR3 is TGTGCCAGCAGCGACGGGACAGGGGCCCAGCATTTT. Translation: CASSDGTGAQHF. Together with reference TRBV11-2 and TRBJ1-5, the CDR3 gives the full variable domain: EAGVAQSPRYKIIEKRQSVAFWCNPISGHATLYWYQQILGQGPKLLIQFQNNGVVDDSQLPKDRFSAERLKGVDSTLKIQPAKLEDSAVYLCASSDGTGAQHFGDGTRLSIL.

This clone has just a few counts. The chain links TRBV7-9 to TRBJ2-1; TRBD1 matches at 7 bases. Per germline, CDR1 SEHNR and CDR2 FQNEAQ (reference sequence). The length of the CDR3 is 14 residues. V shed 3 bases, J shed 7 bases, and the junction held 6 bases outside the gene matches. The CDR3 loop is CASSLRQGWNEQFF. In DNA, the CDR3 is TGTGCCAGCAGCTTGAGACAGGGTTGGAATGAGCAGTTCTTC.